This paragraph reports one TCR beta chain. This clonotype came up many times. It has no known antigen specificity. The sample holds no much larger clone one base away, and base qualities are not on file. The germline ends are 14 bases apart after V is trimmed by 1 base and J by 4 bases. According to the germline V gene, CDR1 reads SGHTA and CDR2 reads FQGNSA. CDR3 length: 16 amino acids, cysteine to phenylalanine. The DNA shown is the 48-base CDR3, in frame from base 1. The reads were generated on an Illumina HiSeq 1500. TCRdb ran its own pipeline on the public reads, namely fastp trimming at Q25 and MiXCR clone calling, and kept in-frame beta chains. When rows share a CDR3 protein, they turn into one entry using the most common DNA and genes. The sample includes some 180,000 distinct CDR3 sequences, with more than 9% observed a single time. The ten biggest clones cover approximately 4.2% of the sample.

The entry originates in a study of T cell repertoires in cytomegalovirus infection (dated by TCRdb to about 2019). Regarding the research as a whole: Because public TCR beta signatures pointed to carriage of CMV infection together with the matching HLA type, the HLA type of each donor mattered for the analysis. Overall study outcomes, separate from this receptor: The ex vivo response was dominated by HLA-C-restricted CMV-specific TCR beta clonotypes, and the single most frequent clonotype in two of eight donors was supplied by these HLA-C-restricted clonotypes. Cumulative frequency of public TCR beta family members discriminated carriers of CMV infection plus the relevant HLA type in this cohort and an independent approximately 370-donor cohort.

This chain is built from TRBV7-2 and TRBJ1-3; there is no confident call for the D gene. This receptor was taken from a human donor in good health (CMV status not recorded). Some clones in this sample may be carry-over from other donors' samples. The sample comprised PBMCs. The nucleotide sequence reads TGTGCCAGCAGCTTAGAGCCTTCGGGGTTCGGAAACACCATATATTTT. It is translated as CASSLEPSGFGNTIYF. When the CDR3 is completed using the reference TRBV7-2 and TRBJ1-3 genes on either side, the full variable domain is GAGVSQSPSNKVTEKGKDVELRCDPISGHTALYWYRQSLGQGLEFLIYFQGNSAPDKSGLPSDRFSAERTGGSVSTLTIQRTQQEDSAVYLCASSLEPSGFGNTIYFGEGSWLTVV.